The 4 T cell receptor beta chains presented below share a single source sample, sequenced in a study of blood T cell repertoires in COVID-19. TCRdb's copy holds only in-frame clones and misses some; the assay was immunoSEQ multiplex PCR. The sample consists of approximately 240,000 clones, 82% of them appearing once. Sequenced sample: peripheral blood. The receptors derive from an elderly woman with active or convalescent COVID-19.

The rearrangement links TRBV5-4 to TRBJ2-2; 10 nucleotides line up with TRBD2. The germline gives CDR1 SGHNT, CDR2 YYREEE (reference sequence). The CDR3 runs to 19 residues. The ends lost 0 bases at V and 1 base at J; junction bases unmatched: 9. This CDR3 is CASSLGWSGGAGNTGELFF. The CDR3 coding sequence is TGTGCCAGCAGCTTGGGGTGGAGCGGGGGGGCCGGGAACACCGGGGAGCTGTTTTTT.

This chain connects TRBV15 to TRBJ2-5; D is unclear. This CDR3 has 14 amino acids. Germline CDR1 is LNHNV and CDR2 is YYDKDF (reference sequence). V was trimmed by 0 bases and J by 2 bases, leaving 7 bases between them. The CDR3 DNA is TGTGCCACCAGCAGAGATCTTCTGCAAGAGACCCAGTACTTC. The encoded protein is CATSRDLLQETQYF.

In DNA form, the CDR3 reads TGTGCCAGCACCTTTGGGGAGGGGCAGCCCCAGCATTTT. Residues: CASTFGEGQPQHF. This chain connects TRBV6-5 to TRBJ1-5, with a weak D call TRBD1 (5 bases). The V and J ends lost 7 bases and 7 bases respectively, with 14 bases between them. In germline, CDR1 is MNHEY, CDR2 SVGAGI. The CDR3 length is 13 residues.

This clone was seen a single time. The chain is built from TRBV29-1 and TRBJ1-1; D is unclear. In germline, CDR1 is SQVTM, CDR2 ANQGSEA. Trimming cost V 4 bases and J 8 bases, with 14 bases left between them. The CDR3 has 12 amino acids. CDR3 DNA sequence: TGCAGCGTTGTGACCCTTTCGGGGGAAGCTTTCTTT. It encodes CSVVTLSGEAFF.